The entry that follows covers one T cell receptor beta chain sequence. Its target is unknown. The data were taken from a study of blood T cells in healthy people across ages. V lost 4 bases to trimming and J lost 0 bases, with 13 bases between them. CDR1 and CDR2 (germline): SGHKS, YYEKEE (reference sequence). The CDR3 length is 15 residues. Study results and limitations: Estimated diversity across one million T cells was deemed an underestimate.

A second PCR, run for roughly 7 to 11 cycles, used a sample-barcoded 5' primer plus a J-beta primer mix. MiXCR, run by TCRdb on the 5' RACE reads, gives a single entry per CDR3 protein. The sample records around 400,000 distinct CDR3 sequences, approximately 52% being singletons. The sample was blood. The J gene is TRBJ1-2, the V gene TRBV5-5; D unclear. The TCR comes from a man in his 60s in good health. CDR3 nucleotides: TGTGCCAGCAGCCTCTCTTGGGATTCTAACTATGGCTACACCTTC. Encoded protein: CASSLSWDSNYGYTF.